This TCR beta chain emerged from a study of blood T cell repertoires in COVID-19. Per the original data handling: Counts of nucleated cells, estimated from reference gene primer amplification, were obtained. Sequencing used immunoSEQ multiplex PCR; TCRdb keeps in-frame clones, though not all of them. The DNA gave D and trimming, while V, J and clone size come from that table. The sample lists under 75,000 clones, more than 75% occurring once. V was shortened by 8 bases and J by 5 bases, with 15 bases between the two germline ends. This CDR3 contains 13 residues. Per germline, CDR1 SNHLY and CDR2 FYNNEI.

The TCR sequence derives from a woman aged 60-75 years with acute or convalescent COVID-19. The chain combines TRBV2 with TRBJ1-1, with D possibly TRBD1 on 6 matching bases. Material: peripheral blood. CDR3 sequence: CASRGRGVTEAFF. CDR3 bases: TGTGCCAGCCGCGGCAGGGGCGTTACTGAAGCTTTCTTT.